This T cell receptor beta chain was sequenced for a study of cytomegalovirus exposure and HLA in healthy donors. Study-wide background: An earlier analysis found fewer than 120 million unique TCR beta sequences from about 190 million T cells. Among approximately 400 genotyped donors, about 85% fell in the Caucasian-associated ancestry cluster. General study findings and limits: Earlier analysis found most TCR beta V segments productive about 90% or about 30% of the time. Reports indicated that the classifier achieved high specificity and sensitivity in diagnosing cytomegalovirus status.

As concerns this clone: What it binds is unknown.

Vbeta (60) and Jbeta (13) primers were used in the PCR. Sequencing was performed with immunoSEQ multiplex PCR; in TCRdb, only in-frame clones are kept and a portion is missing. Here the sample spans 84,000 or so clones, 65% to 85% being singletons. The V gene lost 3 bases and the J gene lost 1 base, with 15 bases spanning the gap. The length of the CDR3 is 16 residues. Germline CDR1 is KGHSH and CDR2 is LQKENI. The specimen sequenced was PBMCs. The TCR comes from a woman between 45 and 65 years old in good health and CMV-seronegative. This chain uses TRBV18 with TRBJ1-1; possible D gene TRBD1, 5 bases. The CDR3 protein is CASSPRSGQGNTEAFF. CDR3 DNA: TGTGCCAGCTCACCCCGATCAGGGCAGGGGAACACTGAAGCTTTCTTT.